Presented here are 21 T cell receptor beta chains from one specimen sequenced in a study of cytomegalovirus exposure and HLA in healthy donors (dated by TCRdb to the late 2010s). To prepare the library, the immunoSEQ multiplex PCR assay was applied. For the multiplex PCR, a mixture combining 60 forward primers for TCR Vbeta segments and 13 reverse primers for TCR Jbeta segments was used. TCRdb holds this immuneACCESS table with in-frame rearrangements only. Some clones are missing; in checked studies, unresolved V genes explain under half, and the rest has no known cause. The sample contains 200,000 or so clones, 84% of them found a single time. Jointly, the top ten make up approximately 0.26% of the sample. The specimen sequenced was PBMCs. These receptors all come from a boy aged 10-17 years in good health and CMV-seronegative.

Worth noting for this clone: Within the sample, other DNA sequences also encode this same CDR3. This sequence joins TRBV4-3 and TRBJ1-1, with D hard to call. Trimming removed 1 base from V and 5 bases from J, with 8 bases in between. CDR1 and CDR2 (germline): LGHNA, YSLEER. This CDR3 has 13 amino acids. For the CDR3, the DNA is TGCGCCAGCAGCCAAGTCCGGGGTACTGAAGCTTTCTTT. Protein sequence: CASSQVRGTEAFF.

The chain couples TRBV11-3 to TRBJ2-1; 8 bases map to TRBD1. V shed 5 bases and J 4 bases; nucleotides not matched to a gene: 4. This CDR3 comprises 14 residues. Per the germline V gene, CDR1 is SGHNT and CDR2 is YENEEA. The CDR3 region has the DNA TGTGCCAGCAGCACGGGACAGGCTTACAATGAGCAGTTCTTC. This encodes CASSTGQAYNEQFF.

The gene calls are TRBV5-4 and TRBJ2-7, with 7 bases fitting TRBD2. The CDR3 consists of 14 residues. Germline CDR1 reads SGHNT; CDR2 reads YYREEE (reference sequence). V was clipped by 5 bases and J by 0 bases; unmatched bases: 5. The CDR3, as DNA: TGTGCCAGCAGTTGGGGGGGTGGCTCCTACGAGCAGTACTTC. Translated, it gives CASSWGGGSYEQYF.

The chain joins TRBV30 to TRBJ1-1; D not certain. Germline V gene sequence: CDR1 GTSNPN, CDR2 SVGIG (reference sequence). The CDR3 loop spans 11 amino acids. V shed 3 bases and J shed 7 bases, with 9 bases lying between them. As DNA, the CDR3 is TGTGCCTGGAGGCGGAATTATGAAGCTTTCTTT. Protein product: CAWRRNYEAFF.

J is TRBJ1-4 and V is TRBV5-6, with 9 positions matching TRBD1. The length of the CDR3 is 13 residues. Germline V lookup: CDR1 SGHDT, CDR2 YYEEEE. With 3 bases clipped from V and 6 bases from J, the junction kept 0 bases outside the gene matches. The DNA for the CDR3 is TGTGCCAGCAGCTGGACAGGGGATGAAAAACTGTTTTTT. The encoded protein is CASSWTGDEKLFF.

The chain links TRBV27 to TRBJ1-2, with D perhaps matching TRBD1 (5 bases). V was clipped by 2 bases and J by 8 bases, with 12 bases between them. Germline V gene lookup returns CDR1 MNHEY and CDR2 SMNVEV (reference sequence). CDR3 length: 13 residues. The CDR3 DNA follows: TGTGCCAGCAGTTTAGGGGGGACGCTAGGCTACACCTTC. Residues: CASSLGGTLGYTF.

V usage is TRBV13 and J usage is TRBJ1-1; no reliable D call. Germline V gene sequence: CDR1 PRHDT, CDR2 FYEKMQ (reference sequence). The CDR3 has 15 residues. V gave up 0 bases and J gave up 0 bases, with 8 bases separating them. The CDR3 loop is CASSLGPQMNTEAFF. For the CDR3, the DNA is TGTGCCAGCAGCTTAGGCCCCCAGATGAACACTGAAGCTTTCTTT.

The chain is built from TRBV5-1 and TRBJ2-1; TRBD2 matches at 11 bases. The V segment lost 3 bases and the J segment 4 bases; nucleotides outside the gene matches: 12. This CDR3 spans 18 amino acids. CDR1 and CDR2 (germline): SGHRS, YFSETQ. The CDR3, as DNA: TGCGCCAGCAGCTGGACGAGACTAGCGGGAAATAAGTACAATGAGCAGTTCTTC. Translation: CASSWTRLAGNKYNEQFF.

The chain employs TRBV12-2 and TRBJ2-4; TRBD1 is the table's D call, not checked against the DNA. TRBV12-2 is designated a pseudogene. The CDR3 covers 15 residues. This CDR3 reads CAREGQGLAKNIQYF. CDR3 sequence (DNA): TGTGCAAGAGAGGGACAGGGGCTAGCCAAAAACATTCAGTACTTC.

V usage is TRBV7-2 and J usage is TRBJ2-3; TRBD2 agrees at 9 bases. V lost 1 base to trimming and J lost 3 bases; unmatched junction nucleotides: 5. In germline, CDR1 is SGHTA, CDR2 FQGNSA. CDR3 length equals 16 residues. CDR3 coding DNA: TGTGCCAGCAGCTTAGAAGCGGGGGGCTCTACAGATACGCAGTATTTT. Protein product: CASSLEAGGSTDTQYF.

This clone was recorded only once. V gene TRBV6-1 combines with J gene TRBJ2-1; 8 bases align to TRBD1. The germline V gene encodes CDR1 MNHNS and CDR2 SASEGT. This CDR3 is 16 amino acids long. The V segment lost 2 bases and the J segment 4 bases; nucleotides outside the gene matches: 7. CDR3 DNA: TGTGCCAGCAGTGAATTGGTGAGGACAGGGTACAATGAGCAGTTCTTC. This sequence encodes CASSELVRTGYNEQFF.

This chain connects TRBV10-3 to TRBJ2-1; D may be TRBD1 (6 bases). Per the germline V gene, CDR1 is ENHRY and CDR2 is SYGVKD. The V end was cut by 9 bases, the J end by 5 bases, with 11 bases between. The CDR3 loop spans 12 amino acids. CDR3 in DNA: TGTGCCATTTCCGGACAGAACAATGAGCAGTTCTTC. Its translation is CAISGQNNEQFF.

This clone was seen a single time. This rearrangement joins TRBV7-9 to TRBJ2-1; TRBD1 matches at 10 bases. Germline V CDR1 and CDR2: SEHNR, FQNEAQ (reference sequence). This CDR3 is 15 amino acids long. Losses at the gene ends were 5 bases for V and 10 bases for J; bases not matched to a gene: 11. The CDR3 nucleotides are TGTGCCAGCAGCATACGGGACAGGGGTTCCATGGAGCAGTTCTTC. Protein product: CASSIRDRGSMEQFF.

This clone was detected once. The chain recombines TRBV13 with TRBJ2-7; 12 bases map to TRBD1. The germline V gene has CDR1 PRHDT and CDR2 FYEKMQ (reference sequence). V trimming: 5 bases; J trimming: 6 bases; junction bases outside the gene matches: 8. The CDR3 consists of 15 residues. CDR3 amino acids: CASSPRGQGAAEQYF. The DNA of the CDR3 is TGTGCCAGCAGCCCCCGGGGACAGGGGGCTGCCGAGCAGTACTTC.

The chain has TRBV7-9 and TRBJ2-7; D gene uncertain. The CDR3 spans 14 residues. Germline CDR1 reads SEHNR; CDR2 reads FQNEAQ (reference sequence). The ends were cut back, 5 bases at V and 7 bases at J, with 18 bases in the middle. CDR3 sequence: CASSATRVGTEQYF. The CDR3 region has the DNA TGTGCCAGCAGCGCGACCCGGGTAGGTACTGAGCAGTACTTC.

The chain links TRBV25-1 to TRBJ1-1, with D possibly being TRBD1 (5 bases). Germline V gives CDR1 MGHDK, CDR2 SYGVNS. The CDR3 length is 13 residues. Trimming stripped 3 bases from V and 7 bases from J, with 12 bases between. Here the CDR3 DNA reads TGTGCCAGCAGTGACCCAGGGAGGGTTGAAGCTTTCTTT. Its translation: CASSDPGRVEAFF.

The chain links TRBV7-9 to TRBJ2-3; D unresolved. CDR3 size: 12 residues. The germline V and J ends were trimmed by 4 bases and 4 bases, with 6 bases remaining between them. Germline V gene sequence: CDR1 SEHNR, CDR2 FQNEAQ (reference sequence). The CDR3 bases are TGTGCCAGCAGCTCCACACCAGATACGCAGTATTTT. Protein: CASSSTPDTQYF.

J is TRBJ2-7 and V is TRBV4-1; the D gene is possibly TRBD2 (7 bases). CDR1 and CDR2 from the germline V gene are MGHRA and YSYEKL. The CDR3 runs 15 residues. Trimming took off 1 base at V and 5 bases at J, with 15 bases between the two ends. The CDR3 is CASSQVGGARNEQYF. DNA of the CDR3: TGCGCCAGCAGCCAAGTGGGGGGGGCTAGAAACGAGCAGTACTTC.

Turning to this clone: The junction differs from germline at one of its ends, possibly a read error. The rearrangement uses TRBV28 and TRBJ2-4, with D unresolved. CDR3 length equals 12 residues. CDR1 is MDHEN, CDR2 SYDVKM, per germline. CDR3 in DNA: TGTGCCAGCAGTTTTGTAGGCGGCCTTTGGGACTTC. It yields the protein CASSFVGGLWDF.

The chain uses TRBV9 and TRBJ2-7; possible D gene TRBD2, 6 bases. Germline values: CDR1 SGDLS, CDR2 YYNGEE. CDR3 size: 15 residues. V was shortened by 4 bases and J by 0 bases, with 14 bases between the two germline ends. In DNA, the CDR3 is TGTGCCAGCAGCCCTAGGGACTTTTTCTCCTACGAGCAGTACTTC. Protein product: CASSPRDFFSYEQYF.

The chain employs TRBV23-1 and TRBJ2-4, with D possibly being TRBD2 (5 bases). TRBV23-1 qualifies as an ORF whose function is uncertain. The CDR3 spans 18 residues. Trimming left V 5 bases short and J 1 base short, with 21 bases between. The DNA of the CDR3 is TGCGCCAGCAGTGACAAGGGCGGGCAGTTAGAGGCCAAAAACATTCAGTACTTC. This sequence encodes CASSDKGGQLEAKNIQYF.